Below are 30 T cell receptor beta chains sequenced from a single sample in a study of blood T cell repertoires in COVID-19. The protocol was immunoSEQ multiplex PCR, while the TCRdb copy is restricted to in-frame clones and leaves out a portion. The table has over 200,000 clones, 83% seen once. Source material: peripheral blood. Receptor source: a woman aged 40 to 49 with active or convalescent COVID-19.

The chain is built from TRBV3-1 (or the pseudogene TRBV3-2) and TRBJ2-1; 11 nucleotides match TRBD2. There are 17 residues in the CDR3. Germline loops: CDR1 LGHDT, CDR2 YNNKEL (reference sequence). Losses at the gene ends were 8 bases for V and 4 bases for J; bases not matched to a gene: 13. The CDR3 region has the DNA TGTGCCAGCTCCAGGACGACTAGCGGGAAAAGGTACAATGAGCAGTTCTTC. Its translation: CASSRTTSGKRYNEQFF.

Of note for this clone: Other DNA sequences in the same sample also yield this CDR3. The genes are TRBV9 and TRBJ1-1, with D unclear. V was pared by 1 base and J by 0 bases, with 4 bases between. The germline CDR1 and CDR2 sequences are SGDLS and YYNGEE. CDR3 length: 13 residues. The CDR3 sequence is CASSVPVNTEAFF. CDR3 DNA: TGTGCCAGCAGCGTACCAGTGAACACTGAAGCTTTCTTT.

The genes are TRBV7-2 and TRBJ1-6, with 7 nucleotides matching TRBD1. Germline values: CDR1 SGHTA, CDR2 FQGNSA. Trimming cost V 5 bases and J 9 bases; bases outside gene matches: 10. The CDR3 sequence is 15 residues long. DNA for the CDR3: TGTGCCAGCAGCGGGTCCCGACAGGGTGGTTCACCCCTCCACTTT. It specifies CASSGSRQGGSPLHF.

V and J are TRBV6-5 and TRBJ2-7; 7 bases are a match to TRBD1. Looked up from germline, CDR1 is MNHEY and CDR2 is SVGAGI. Trimming removed 0 bases from V and 0 bases from J; junction bases left unmatched: 5. The CDR3 has 16 amino acids. DNA for the CDR3: TGTGCCAGCAGTTACTCGGACAGGTCCTTCTCCTACGAGCAGTACTTC. It is translated as CASSYSDRSFSYEQYF.

The chain has TRBV2 and TRBJ1-5; D is uncertain. This CDR3 comprises 11 residues. Per the germline V gene, CDR1 is SNHLY and CDR2 is FYNNEI. V was pared by 6 bases and J by 3 bases, with 3 bases between. For the CDR3, the DNA is TGTGCCAGCAGCTTCAATCAGCCCCAGCATTTT. Its protein product is CASSFNQPQHF.

The J gene is TRBJ2-7, the V gene TRBV3-1 (or the pseudogene TRBV3-2); D might be TRBD1 (6 bases). Germline assignment: CDR1 LGHDT and CDR2 YNNKEL (reference sequence). Between the trimmed V and J ends, which lost 3 bases and 4 bases, there was a span of 13 bases. CDR3 length equals 14 residues. The CDR3 protein is CASSHLAGDYEQYF. The CDR3 nucleotides are TGTGCCAGCAGCCACCTGGCAGGGGATTACGAGCAGTACTTC.

The chain employs TRBV29-1 and TRBJ1-3, with a weak D call TRBD1 (5 bases). The CDR3 extends over 13 amino acids. Trimming took off 6 bases at V and 2 bases at J, with 11 bases between the two ends. Germline CDR1 is SQVTM and CDR2 is ANQGSEA. This CDR3 is CSVRQSTGNTIYF. The DNA of the CDR3 is TGCAGCGTCCGACAGTCCACTGGAAACACCATATATTTT.

This clone was seen only a few times. The gene calls are TRBV24-1 and TRBJ1-5, with TRBD1 as a possible D gene (6 bases). The CDR3 length is 14 residues. V was trimmed by 2 bases and J by 4 bases, leaving 8 bases between them. Germline values: CDR1 KGHDR, CDR2 SFDVKD. The CDR3 reads CATSDWDINQPQHF. The CDR3 nucleotides are TGTGCCACCAGTGATTGGGACATAAATCAGCCCCAGCATTTT.

This clone was seen a few times. The chain links TRBV24-1 to TRBJ1-2, with 9 bases that match TRBD1. Per germline, CDR1 KGHDR and CDR2 SFDVKD. This CDR3 has 14 amino acids. V dropped 4 bases and J dropped 4; count of bases not matched to a gene: 3. This CDR3 is CATSEGDRAYGYTF. CDR3 bases: TGTGCCACCAGTGAGGGGGACAGGGCCTATGGCTACACCTTC.

The chain has TRBV3-1 (or the pseudogene TRBV3-2) and TRBJ1-5; no clear D gene. Per germline, CDR1 LGHDT and CDR2 YNNKEL (reference sequence). The CDR3 consists of 14 residues. Deletions cut 1 base from V and 6 bases from J, with 10 bases between. The CDR3 DNA sequence: TGTGCCAGCAGCCAAGTGTCTGGCGGTCAGCCCCAGCATTTT. The encoded protein is CASSQVSGGQPQHF.

In DNA, the CDR3 is TGCGCCAGCAGCCAAGATCTGGGGACAGGGGTCTCCCAGTACTTC. The encoded protein is CASSQDLGTGVSQYF. This sequence joins TRBV4-3 and TRBJ2-5; 10 bases agree with TRBD1. The CDR3 covers 15 residues. V lost 0 bases to trimming and J lost 9 bases; unmatched junction nucleotides: 7. Germline loops: CDR1 LGHNA, CDR2 YSLEER.

This chain connects TRBV6-2 or TRBV6-3 to TRBJ1-1, with D unresolved. The CDR3 is 12 amino acids. V lost 6 bases and J lost 5, with 10 bases in between. From germline, CDR1 is MNHEY and CDR2 SVGEGT. This chain's CDR3 is CASSIPDTEAFF. The CDR3 nucleotides read TGTGCCAGCAGCATTCCAGATACTGAAGCTTTCTTT.

This clone came up a few times. This chain links TRBV6-5 with TRBJ2-3, with D unresolved. V lost 6 bases to trimming and J lost 9 bases, with 16 bases between them. The CDR3 has 13 residues. CDR1 is MNHEY, CDR2 SVGAGI, per germline. CDR3 amino acids: CASRLQPRSTQYF. CDR3 bases: TGTGCCAGCAGACTCCAACCCCGGAGCACGCAGTATTTT.

CDR3 in DNA: TGTGCCTGGAGTCTAACCAGGTCGGCAGATACGCAGTATTTT. Its translation is CAWSLTRSADTQYF. V usage is TRBV30 and J usage is TRBJ2-3; D gene uncertain. Looked up from germline, CDR1 is GTSNPN and CDR2 is SVGIG (reference sequence). The CDR3 has 14 amino acids. V dropped 2 bases and J dropped 4 bases, with 13 bases sitting between them.

Here the CDR3 reads CASSVAPEGNTIYF. The DNA of the CDR3 is TGTGCCAGCAGCGTAGCCCCCGAGGGAAACACCATATATTTT. The gene calls are TRBV9 and TRBJ1-3; D is unclear. Trimming pared 0 bases from V and 4 bases from J, leaving 8 bases between. Germline values: CDR1 SGDLS, CDR2 YYNGEE. The CDR3 is 14 amino acids.

V and J are TRBV6-2 or TRBV6-3 and TRBJ1-2; D perhaps matches TRBD1 (5 bases). CDR3 length: 12 amino acids. Germline V gene data show CDR1 as MNHEY and CDR2 as SVGEGT. Trimming removed 5 bases from V and 6 bases from J, with 10 bases in between. CDR3 bases: TGTGCCAGCAGTCTCGACAGACATGGCTACACCTTC. Translated: CASSLDRHGYTF.

On this clone: The sample contains more than one DNA sequence encoding this CDR3. The chain employs TRBV6-5 and TRBJ1-1; 8 positions agree with TRBD1. The CDR3 spans 15 residues. Germline trimming cut 2 bases from V and 4 bases from J; bases unmatched to any gene: 6. Germline assignment: CDR1 MNHEY and CDR2 SVGAGI. CDR3 sequence: CASSYPGQGSTEAFF. Here the CDR3 DNA reads TGTGCCAGCAGTTACCCCGGACAGGGCAGCACTGAAGCTTTCTTT.

This clone occurred once. The chain links TRBV6-5 to TRBJ2-1, with TRBD2 identical over 11 bases. This CDR3 region has 15 residues. Trimming cost V 4 bases and J 9 bases; bases outside gene matches: 8. Germline lookup yields CDR1 MNHEY and CDR2 SVGAGI. CDR3 DNA: TGTGCCAGCAGTTTTTTAGCGGGAGGGAATGGTGAGCAGTTCTTC. It encodes CASSFLAGGNGEQFF.

This clone appeared a few times. This chain links TRBV10-1 with TRBJ1-2, with a weak D call TRBD1 (5 bases). This CDR3 has 13 amino acids. Trimming removed 3 bases from V and 5 bases from J, with 10 bases in between. Germline-derived CDR1 and CDR2 are WNHNN and SYGVQD (reference sequence). CDR3 protein: CASSDYRNYGYTF. The CDR3 nucleotides are TGCGCCAGCAGTGACTACAGGAATTATGGCTACACCTTC.

The chain employs TRBV11-2 and TRBJ1-2; 8 bases are a match to TRBD1. V dropped 1 base and J dropped 2; count of bases not matched to a gene: 15. The length of the CDR3 is 19 residues. Germline assignment: CDR1 SGHAT and CDR2 FQNNGV. The CDR3 here is CASSLVAGGAIGANYGYTF. The CDR3 DNA follows: TGTGCCAGCAGCTTAGTCGCAGGGGGCGCAATCGGGGCCAACTATGGCTACACCTTC.

The chain carries TRBV4-1 and TRBJ2-5; 8 positions agree with TRBD1. CDR3 length: 15 amino acids. V lost 2 bases, J lost 7 bases, and 9 bases stayed unmatched. CDR1 and CDR2 from the germline V gene are MGHRA and YSYEKL. The CDR3 DNA sequence: TGCGCCAGCAGCCAAACGACAGGGGTCGGATGGACCCAGTACTTC. This sequence encodes CASSQTTGVGWTQYF.

The chain has TRBV27 and TRBJ1-2; D uncertain. Germline V gives CDR1 MNHEY, CDR2 SMNVEV (reference sequence). V lost 0 bases and J lost 8, with 10 bases in between. The CDR3 contains 13 residues. The CDR3 DNA follows: TGTGCCAGCAGTTTATCCCAATCGAGGGGCTACACCTTC. Translated: CASSLSQSRGYTF.

This clone has only a few counts. The chain links TRBV7-9 to TRBJ2-3, with a tentative D call TRBD1 (6 bases). Germline V CDR1 and CDR2: SEHNR, FQNEAQ (reference sequence). V lost 5 bases, J lost 6 bases, and 9 bases lay in between. CDR3 length: 12 amino acids. The CDR3 loop is CASSQTGDTQYF. CDR3 in DNA: TGTGCCAGCAGCCAAACAGGGGATACGCAGTATTTT.

This chain links TRBV7-8 with TRBJ1-5; D is possibly TRBD1 (6 bases). The CDR3 has 18 residues. Germline CDR1 reads SGHVS; CDR2 reads FQNEAQ. V dropped 2 bases and J dropped 7 bases, with 24 bases sitting between them. The CDR3 loop is CASSLISRGRGVGQPQHF. CDR3 DNA: TGTGCCAGCAGCTTAATCTCCAGGGGTAGAGGGGTAGGACAGCCCCAGCATTTT.

The CDR3 DNA reads TGTGCCAGCAGGACTAGTGGGAAAAGCACAGATACGCAGTATTTT. It codes for CASRTSGKSTDTQYF. The chain recombines TRBV7-3 with TRBJ2-3; D is possibly TRBD2 (6 bases). The V end lost 6 bases, the J end lost 0 bases, and 13 bases lay between the germline ends. CDR1 SGHTA and CDR2 FQGTGA come from the germline V gene. This CDR3 is 15 amino acids long.

The chain couples TRBV24-1 to TRBJ1-2, with D possibly TRBD1 on 5 matching bases. Trimming took 2 bases from V and 6 from J, leaving 12 bases between them. This CDR3 comprises 14 residues. Germline loops: CDR1 KGHDR, CDR2 SFDVKD. CDR3 residues: CATSDYGTSHGYTF. In DNA form, the CDR3 reads TGTGCCACCAGTGATTACGGGACTTCTCATGGCTACACCTTC.

The chain is built from TRBV6-5 and TRBJ1-1; no clear D gene. Germline CDR1 reads MNHEY; CDR2 reads SVGAGI. The CDR3 sequence is 15 residues long. The V gene lost 5 bases and the J gene lost 1 base, with 14 bases spanning the gap. The CDR3 is CASSPPRIRNTEAFF. CDR3 sequence (DNA): TGTGCCAGCAGTCCCCCGAGGATTCGGAACACTGAAGCTTTCTTT.

This clone was observed a few times. This sequence joins TRBV7-6 and TRBJ1-3; no clear D. Germline CDR1 reads SGHVS; CDR2 reads FNYEAQ. Trimming cost V 5 bases and J 3 bases, with 11 bases left between them. This CDR3 is 14 amino acids long. The CDR3 region is CASSLYLFGNTIYF. The CDR3 region has the DNA TGTGCCAGCAGCCTTTATCTTTTTGGAAACACCATATATTTT. Together with reference TRBV7-6 and TRBJ1-3, the CDR3 gives the full variable domain: GAGVSQSPRYKVTKRGQDVALRCDPISGHVSLYWYRQALGQGPEFLTYFNYEAQQDKSGLPNDRFSAERPEGSISTLTIQRTEQRDSAMYRCASSLYLFGNTIYFGEGSWLTVV.

This clone was seen more than once but under ten times. Since the CDR3 does not end with the conserved phenylalanine or tryptophan, this likely comes from a read error. It is unclear where the CDR3 begins or ends on the DNA, so no DNA is shown, and the CDR3 is as TCRdb lists it. V and J are TRBV6-4 and TRBJ2-7; the table names TRBD2, a call not compared with the DNA. Germline-derived CDR1 and CDR2 are MRHNA and SNTAGT. Counting both end residues, the CDR3 totals 10 amino acids. CDR3: CASSDSSPRS.

This chain uses TRBV12-3 or TRBV12-4 with TRBJ1-2; a weak D match, TRBD1 (5 bases). V dropped 8 bases and J dropped 7 bases, with 14 bases sitting between them. The CDR3 runs 12 residues. The CDR3 loop reads CASPRPQGGYTF. CDR3 nucleotide sequence: TGTGCCAGCCCCCGCCCCCAGGGTGGCTACACCTTC.